The 18 T cell receptor beta chains below all came from one sample that was sequenced in a study of T-cell memory formation after mild COVID-19. TCRdb recomputed calls from the 5' RACE reads with MiXCR, one row per CDR3 protein. The repertoire holds under 200,000 distinct CDR3 sequences, with roughly 31% as singletons. What was sequenced was PBMCs or a T cell subset sorted from them (not recorded which). The source of these receptors is an adult woman who had mild COVID-19 (a few samples of this study predate the infection). Cell type and time point are not known.

This clonotype was counted between two and nine times. V and J are TRBV7-3 and TRBJ2-3; D remains unclear. The CDR3 is 13 amino acids. Per germline, CDR1 SGHTA and CDR2 FQGTGA. Trimming took 5 bases from V and 2 from J, leaving 8 bases between them. The DNA for the CDR3 is TGTGCCAGCAGCAGGGCTAACACAGATACGCAGTATTTT. Amino acids: CASSRANTDTQYF. The full variable domain, completed using reference TRBV7-3 and TRBJ2-3, is GAGVSQTPSNKVTEKGKYVELRCDPISGHTALYWYRQSLGQGPEFLIYFQGTGAADDSGLPNDRFFAVRPEGSVSTLKIQRTERGDSAVYLCASSRANTDTQYFGPGTRLTVL.

The rearrangement links TRBV20-1 to TRBJ2-7, with a tentative D call TRBD1 (6 bases). This CDR3 spans 13 amino acids. Germline V CDR1 and CDR2: DFQATT, SNEGSKA (reference sequence). V was cut by 5 bases and J by 2 bases, with 13 bases left in between. CDR3 region: CSAPRQGTYEQYF. The DNA for the CDR3 is TGCAGTGCTCCCCGCCAGGGGACCTACGAGCAGTACTTC.

The J gene is TRBJ2-7, the V gene TRBV24-1; a possible D gene is TRBD2 (5 bases). Germline V gene data show CDR1 as KGHDR and CDR2 as SFDVKD. The CDR3 is 15 amino acids. V lost 3 bases to trimming and J lost 4 bases, with 15 bases between them. CDR3 bases: TGTGCCACCAGTGATCCGGCAACCGGGGTTTACGAGCAGTACTTC. Its translation is CATSDPATGVYEQYF.

The rearrangement links TRBV2 to TRBJ2-3; 7 nucleotides line up with TRBD2. There are 15 residues in the CDR3. The V gene's germline CDR1 is SNHLY and CDR2 FYNNEI. V dropped 0 bases and J dropped 7; count of bases not matched to a gene: 7. The CDR3 sequence is CASSEAAGRGNTQYF. The CDR3 DNA follows: TGTGCCAGCAGTGAAGCGGCGGGGAGGGGAAATACGCAGTATTTT.

This clonotype was recorded only once. This chain links TRBV7-6 with TRBJ1-5; D is unresolved. The CDR3 is made up of 12 amino acids. The germline V gene encodes CDR1 SGHVS and CDR2 FNYEAQ. Trimming stripped 5 bases from V and 6 bases from J, with 8 bases between. The CDR3 nucleotides read TGTGCCAGCAGCGTGTGGGGTCAGCCCCAGCATTTT. It translates to CASSVWGQPQHF.

In its sample, this clonotype was seen once. The chain recombines TRBV5-5 with TRBJ2-2; the D call may be TRBD1 or TRBD2 (5 bases each). CDR3 length: 16 residues. The germline V gene has CDR1 SGHKS and CDR2 YYEKEE (reference sequence). Deletions cut 3 bases from V and 2 bases from J, with 14 bases between. The CDR3 region is CASSSLPGPNTGELFF. The CDR3 bases are TGTGCCAGCAGCTCACTACCGGGACCCAACACCGGGGAGCTGTTTTTT.

V usage is TRBV5-1 and J usage is TRBJ2-2, with a weak D call TRBD2 (5 bases). Trimming stripped 5 bases from V and 1 base from J, with 9 bases between. Germline V lookup: CDR1 SGHRS, CDR2 YFSETQ. This CDR3 comprises 14 residues. CDR3 coding DNA: TGCGCCAGCAGGCGGACTCTGAACACCGGGGAGCTGTTTTTT. It codes for CASRRTLNTGELFF.

The chain uses TRBV29-1 and TRBJ2-7; TRBD1 matches at 11 bases. There are 14 residues in the CDR3. V was pared by 3 bases and J by 5 bases, with 6 bases of the junction left unmatched. CDR1 is SQVTM, CDR2 ANQGSEA, per germline. Written as DNA, the CDR3 is TGCAGCGTTGAGCCCCGGGACAGGGGGAACGAGCAGTACTTC. Encoded protein: CSVEPRDRGNEQYF.

This clonotype has just a few counts. V is TRBV29-1 and J is TRBJ1-1; possible D gene TRBD1, 5 bases. V was shortened by 5 bases and J by 7 bases, with 14 bases between the two germline ends. Germline loops: CDR1 SQVTM, CDR2 ANQGSEA. This CDR3 region has 12 residues. The CDR3 reads CSVQQGRNEAFF. The CDR3 nucleotides are TGCAGCGTTCAGCAGGGTAGGAATGAAGCTTTCTTT.

The table lists this clonotype with a few counts. This chain connects TRBV7-6 to TRBJ2-2; 7 bases line up with TRBD1. V shed 1 base and J 6 bases; nucleotides not matched to a gene: 8. The germline gives CDR1 SGHVS, CDR2 FNYEAQ. There are 16 residues in the CDR3. CDR3 sequence: CASSLGTTGKAGELFF. The CDR3 DNA follows: TGTGCCAGCAGCTTAGGGACGACAGGGAAGGCCGGGGAGCTGTTTTTT.

The J gene is TRBJ2-2, the V gene TRBV7-8; D not certain. Per the germline V gene, CDR1 is SGHVS and CDR2 is FQNEAQ. V lost 9 bases, J lost 1 base, and 12 bases lay in between. The CDR3 consists of 14 residues. Here the CDR3 DNA reads TGTGCCAGTTCTTTAAGGCTGAACACCGGGGAGCTGTTTTTT. Its translation is CASSLRLNTGELFF.

The chain combines TRBV27 with TRBJ1-2; no reliable D call. V was clipped by 6 bases and J by 2 bases, with 7 bases between them. The length of the CDR3 is 12 residues. Looked up from germline, CDR1 is MNHEY and CDR2 is SMNVEV (reference sequence). Written as DNA, the CDR3 is TGTGCCAGCAGACAAGGGAACTATGGCTACACCTTC. It translates to CASRQGNYGYTF.

The chain recombines TRBV27 with TRBJ1-2, with 10 bases matching TRBD1. This CDR3 has 15 residues. Germline V gene lookup returns CDR1 MNHEY and CDR2 SMNVEV (reference sequence). V gave up 2 bases and J gave up 5 bases; unmatched junction bases: 5. The CDR3 reads CASSLGTGVGYGYTF. CDR3 in DNA: TGTGCCAGCAGTTTAGGGACAGGGGTTGGGTATGGCTACACCTTC.

V usage is TRBV20-1 and J usage is TRBJ1-1; TRBD1 agrees at 8 bases. The junction had 3 bases not matched to a gene; V was cut back by 3 bases and J by 3 bases. The CDR3 has 13 residues. Germline V gene data show CDR1 as DFQATT and CDR2 as SNEGSKA (reference sequence). The CDR3 sequence is CSASRGRDTEAFF. In DNA form, the CDR3 reads TGCAGTGCTAGCAGGGGGCGAGACACTGAAGCTTTCTTT.

The chain links TRBV7-2 to TRBJ2-5, with TRBD2 matching over 16 bases. V was pared by 5 bases and J by 6 bases, with 3 bases of the junction left unmatched. This CDR3 has 15 amino acids. Germline V lookup: CDR1 SGHTA, CDR2 FQGNSA. The CDR3 DNA reads as TGTGCCAGCAGCACGGGACTAGCGGGAGGGCAGACCCAGTACTTC. This sequence encodes CASSTGLAGGQTQYF.

This clonotype was counted between two and nine times. The chain links TRBV9 to TRBJ2-7, with 7 bases that match TRBD2. With 0 bases clipped from V and 3 bases from J, the junction kept 9 bases outside the gene matches. The CDR3 has 16 amino acids. CDR1 SGDLS and CDR2 YYNGEE come from the germline V gene. The CDR3 nucleotides read TGTGCCAGCAGCGTAGAGGCGACTAGCTCCAGCTACGAGCAGTACTTC. Amino acid sequence: CASSVEATSSSYEQYF.

This clonotype appeared a few times. The chain carries TRBV2 and TRBJ2-2, with TRBD1 matching 8 bases. The germline V gene encodes CDR1 SNHLY and CDR2 FYNNEI. CDR3 length: 15 residues. V lost 6 bases and J lost 3; bases outside the gene matches: 6. CDR3 in DNA: TGTGCCAGCAGGAAACAGACAGGGGACACCGGGGAGCTGTTTTTT. Protein product: CASRKQTGDTGELFF.

This clonotype occurred many times. This rearrangement joins TRBV25-1 to TRBJ2-3, with D tentatively TRBD1 (6 bases). The V gene's germline CDR1 is MGHDK and CDR2 SYGVNS. CDR3 length equals 14 residues. V was trimmed by 3 bases and J by 0 bases, leaving 7 bases between them. As DNA, the CDR3 is TGTGCCAGCAGTGACAGGGGTAGCACAGATACGCAGTATTTT. The encoded protein is CASSDRGSTDTQYF.